One and the same sample provided the 17 T cell receptor beta chains below, sequenced in a study of T cells expressing NK-cell markers. TCRdb re-called the 5' RACE reads and catalogs CDR3 proteins one per entry, DNA excluded. The sample has roughly 180,000 distinct CDR3 sequences. The sequencing sample was made of blood T cells: a sorted CD56 or NKG2C T cell subset, CD4+ or CD8+ T cells, or bulk PBMC T cells (not recorded which). These receptors originate from a woman between 18 and 70 years old in good health.

The J gene is TRBJ2-3, the V gene TRBV5-1; as DNA is missing, the TRBD2 call by TCRdb cannot be tested. Germline V gene data show CDR1 as SGHRS and CDR2 as YFSETQ. The CDR3 runs to 17 residues. This CDR3 reads CASSATSGRTSTDTQYF. Full variable domain (missing parts from reference TRBV5-1 and TRBJ2-3): KAGVTQTPRYLIKTRGQQVTLSCSPISGHRSVSWYQQTPGQGLQFLFEYFSETQRNKGNFPGRFSGRQFSNSRSEMNVSTLELGDSALYLCASSATSGRTSTDTQYFGPGTRLTVL.

The V call is TRBV5-1, the J call TRBJ1-2; the D call of TRBD1 rests on TCRdb alone, since no DNA is present to check it. Germline V gene sequence: CDR1 SGHRS, CDR2 YFSETQ. CDR3 length: 15 amino acids. CDR3 region: CASSSLTGGKDGYTF. The whole variable domain, remainder taken from reference TRBV5-1 and TRBJ1-2, is KAGVTQTPRYLIKTRGQQVTLSCSPISGHRSVSWYQQTPGQGLQFLFEYFSETQRNKGNFPGRFSGRQFSNSRSEMNVSTLELGDSALYLCASSSLTGGKDGYTFGSGTRLTVV.

This chain links TRBV19 with TRBJ2-6; as DNA is missing, the TRBD1 call by TCRdb cannot be tested. The CDR3 consists of 17 residues. Germline V gene data show CDR1 as LNHDA and CDR2 as SQIVND (reference sequence). CDR3 amino acids: CASNPGQGTAGANVLTF.

This chain joins TRBV20-1 and TRBJ2-1; TCRdb's D gene call, TRBD2, goes unchecked for lack of DNA. CDR3 size: 15 residues. Germline V CDR1 and CDR2: DFQATT, SNEGSKA (reference sequence). CDR3 region: CSASRTSVYNNEQFF.

The chain carries TRBV4-1 and TRBJ2-2; TCRdb's D call of TRBD1 is untestable without DNA. Germline loops: CDR1 MGHRA, CDR2 YSYEKL. The CDR3 has 18 amino acids. The CDR3 sequence: CASSHFIGTGANTGELFF.

The gene calls are TRBV7-2 and TRBJ1-1. Germline-derived CDR1 and CDR2 are SGHTA and FQGNSA. This CDR3 is built from 15 residues. CDR3 loop: CASSLTARLNTEAFF.

The rearrangement joins TRBV5-1 to TRBJ2-5; TCRdb's assignment of TRBD1 cannot be checked, as there is no DNA. This CDR3 comprises 19 residues. Per germline, CDR1 SGHRS and CDR2 YFSETQ. CDR3 residues: CASRSIESGLRDRRETQYF.

This chain uses TRBV27 with TRBJ1-1. The CDR3 is 14 amino acids. The germline gives CDR1 MNHEY, CDR2 SMNVEV (reference sequence). The CDR3 loop reads CASLPAGRYTEAFF.

The chain links TRBV28 to TRBJ2-5; TCRdb reports TRBD1, a call that lacks DNA to check it against. Germline loops: CDR1 MDHEN, CDR2 SYDVKM. The CDR3 is 12 amino acids. This CDR3 is CASRRGSETQYF.

The rearrangement links TRBV20-1 to TRBJ2-1; TCRdb outputs TRBD2, but without DNA this stays unchecked. Germline V lookup: CDR1 DFQATT, CDR2 SNEGSKA (reference sequence). The CDR3 totals 14 residues. CDR3: CSAQLEGSYNEQFF.

The V call is TRBV5-1, the J call TRBJ2-7; the D gene TCRdb calls, TRBD2, cannot be checked with no DNA. Germline CDR1 and CDR2: SGHRS and YFSETQ. The CDR3 runs 16 residues. The chain's CDR3 is CASSLVHAGGEDEQYF.

V and J are TRBV20-1 and TRBJ1-1. This CDR3 spans 14 amino acids. Looked up from germline, CDR1 is DFQATT and CDR2 is SNEGSKA (reference sequence). CDR3 region: CSVKGRGGDTEAFF.

J is TRBJ2-5 and V is TRBV7-3; TCRdb indicates TRBD1, and absent DNA this call remains unverified. Germline CDR1 reads SGHTA; CDR2 reads FQGTGA. The CDR3 has 16 amino acids. CDR3 sequence reads: CASSQSRGAVQETQYF.

The chain combines TRBV12-3 or TRBV12-4 with TRBJ1-2. This CDR3 contains 13 residues. The CDR3 sequence: CASSFDGNYGYTF.

The chain uses TRBV10-3 and TRBJ2-2; TCRdb indicates TRBD1, and absent DNA this call remains unverified. The CDR3 sequence is 15 residues long. CDR1 ENHRY and CDR2 SYGVKD come from the germline V gene. The CDR3 is CAISEAGVNTGELFF.

The genes are TRBV5-1 and TRBJ2-4; TCRdb lists TRBD2, though no DNA is available to test this call. This CDR3 region has 19 residues. Germline lookup yields CDR1 SGHRS and CDR2 YFSETQ. The CDR3 sequence is CASSLAASGNVLAKNIQYF.

Considering frequency, this clonotype is medium-sized. This rearrangement joins TRBV12-3 or TRBV12-4 to TRBJ1-4; TCRdb's assignment of TRBD1 cannot be checked, as there is no DNA. The CDR3 is 16 residues long. CDR3 sequence: CASSFRTEIYNEKLFF.